A single T cell receptor beta chain is shown here with its context. Its antigen target is currently unknown. Base qualities are not provided; no much larger clone lies one nucleotide away. This record belongs to a study of lymphopenia after photon versus proton radiotherapy (dated 2019 in TCRdb). General notes on the study: The immunological effects of photon versus proton radiation therapy were compared in patients with gastrointestinal tumors who developed high-grade lymphopenia. A cohort of about 20 patients with gastrointestinal tumors who received either photon or proton therapy and subsequently developed lymphopenia was included. The study aimed to characterize how the two radiation modalities differ in their impact on the immune system. General findings and caveats noted by the study authors: Across the cohort, a larger post-nadir drop in TCR diversity was inversely correlated with overall survival time among patients who died. During treatment, patients who received proton therapy stayed relatively stable, whereas patients who received photon therapy lost naive T cells and TCR diversity and gained effector/memory populations. The survival association was assessed only in patients who died, and better survival with proton therapy was presented by the authors as a possibility rather than a demonstrated result. Once the lymphocyte count had reached its nadir, the repertoires of photon-treated patients showed oligoclonal expansion, particularly of CD8+ Temra cells, and this expansion drove the decline in diversity.

Library prep was done by the immunoSEQ multiplex PCR assay. Deep sequencing of rearranged TCR beta loci, alongside multiparametric flow cytometry, was used to profile T cell repertoires. Entries here come from immuneACCESS through TCRdb and include only in-frame sequences with V and J called. Some clones fail to appear in such tables; in the studies checked, an unresolved V gene covers under half of the shortfall, and the cause of the remainder is unknown. The sample includes approximately 150,000 clones, with 80% to 90% observed a single time. Of the sample, roughly 4.7% is held by the ten largest clones. Looking up the germline V gene (reference sequence) yields CDR1 SGHKS and CDR2 YYEKEE. The CDR3 contains 15 residues, cysteine and phenylalanine counted. The CDR3 DNA has 45 bases and is translated from base 1. Trimmed from V: 0 bases; trimmed from J: 4 bases; junction bases lacking a gene match: 4.

The source is a man between 50 and 59 years old with gastric cancer. Material: peripheral blood, obtained from a patient treated with photon-based radiotherapy. This chain joins TRBV5-5 to TRBJ1-5, with 7 bases in between that match TRBD1. This receptor carries the CDR3 CASSLEDRRNQPQHF. The DNA sequence is given as TGTGCCAGCAGCTTGGAGGACAGGCGGAATCAGCCCCAGCATTTT.